This section outlines one TCR beta chain sequence together with its context. The antigen remains unidentified. This sample is drawn from a study of T-cell reconstitution after alpha-beta-depleted transplantation in children. V was clipped by 4 bases and J by 4 bases; unmatched bases: 15. Germline V CDR1 and CDR2: MNHEY, SMNVEV (reference sequence). The CDR3 has 19 residues. The TCRbeta library incorporated unique molecular identifiers. TCRdb processed the PCR reads anew with MiXCR; each CDR3 protein has one entry. The data show 610,000 or so distinct CDR3 sequences, 20% to 30% seen once. Overall study findings and caveats: The study reportedly traced alpha-beta T cells about two months after transplant to several hundred expanded graft clones. From surviving recipient T cells and thymic progenitors came the high day-60 TCRbeta diversity observed in some patients. T-cell numbers and diversity, one year after transplant, stemmed largely from T cells that were newly produced.

The sample here was PBMCs, taken before TCRalphabeta/CD19-depleted stem cell transplant. The V call is TRBV27, the J call TRBJ2-6; TRBD1 aligns across 8 bases. The clonotype was recovered from a boy under three years old with Wiskott-Aldrich syndrome, due to receive a stem cell transplant. CDR3 bases: TGTGCCAGCAGTTCTTGGAAAGGACAGGGTGCTATGGGGGCCAACGTCCTGACTTTC. Translated: CASSSWKGQGAMGANVLTF.